What follows are 8 T cell receptor beta chains derived from one specimen sequenced in a study of shared clonotypes between healthy human individuals. Naive CD8 isolation took CD45RO-negative cells positively selected for CCR7 and excluded terminally differentiated effector memory CD45RA+ cells. Measured with immunoSEQ multiplex PCR; TCRdb has only the in-frame clones, and not every one. Of around 2,000,000 clones listed, around 96% were seen once; the top ten hold approximately 1.2%. The sample consisted of naive CD8+ T cells sorted from blood. The receptors here all came from a man in his late teens or twenties in good health.

J is TRBJ2-7 and V is TRBV4-1; a weak D match, TRBD1 (5 bases). V was shortened by 6 bases and J by 2 bases, with 17 bases between the two germline ends. CDR3 size: 15 residues. Germline CDR1 is MGHRA and CDR2 is YSYEKL. CDR3 nucleotides: TGCGCCAGCAGGCTTTCGACAGACAATACCTACGAGCAGTACTTC. It translates to CASRLSTDNTYEQYF.

The V gene is TRBV9, the J gene TRBJ2-2; 10 bases line up with TRBD1. The germline CDR1 and CDR2 sequences are SGDLS and YYNGEE. The CDR3 contains 15 residues. With V trimmed by 5 bases and J by 4 bases, 5 bases remained unmatched. The CDR3 DNA sequence: TGTGCCAGCAGACCCGGGACAGGGGCCACCGGGGAGCTGTTTTTT. It encodes CASRPGTGATGELFF. The variable domain in full, with the rest retrieved from reference TRBV9 and TRBJ2-2, is DSGVTQTPKHLITATGQRVTLRCSPRSGDLSVYWYQQSLDQGLQFLIQYYNGEERAKGNILERFSAQQFPDLHSELNLSSLELGDSALYFCASRPGTGATGELFFGEGSRLTVL.

CDR3 nucleotides: TGCGCCAGCAGCCTCCTATCGGGTAGCGTCTACAATGAGCAGTTCTTC. Protein product: CASSLLSGSVYNEQFF. This chain connects TRBV4-3 to TRBJ2-1, with D perhaps matching TRBD2 (5 bases). CDR1 and CDR2 from the germline V gene are LGHNA and YSLEER. This CDR3 comprises 16 residues. Trimming removed 4 bases from V and 3 bases from J, with 16 bases in between.

This rearrangement joins TRBV13 to TRBJ2-7; 7 bases align to TRBD2. This CDR3 comprises 14 residues. Trimming cost V 0 bases and J 3 bases; bases outside gene matches: 2. In germline, CDR1 is PRHDT, CDR2 FYEKMQ (reference sequence). The CDR3 nucleotides read TGTGCCAGCAGCTTAGGGGGAGGGTTCTACGAGCAGTACTTC. It specifies CASSLGGGFYEQYF.

This chain connects TRBV5-5 to TRBJ2-7, with a possible D match to TRBD1 (6 bases). The CDR3 totals 14 residues. Trimming removed 0 bases from V and 3 bases from J, with 10 bases in between. Germline V lookup: CDR1 SGHKS, CDR2 YYEKEE (reference sequence). In DNA form, the CDR3 reads TGTGCCAGCAGCTTGGACAGGGCCAACTACGAGCAGTACTTC. This encodes CASSLDRANYEQYF.

This chain joins TRBV6-5 and TRBJ2-5; possibly TRBD2 for D (5 bases). Trimming pared 4 bases from V and 1 base from J, leaving 13 bases between. CDR3 length: 15 amino acids. Germline assignment: CDR1 MNHEY and CDR2 SVGAGI. Here the CDR3 reads CASSSPGEPQETQYF. The CDR3 DNA reads as TGTGCCAGCAGTTCCCCTGGGGAGCCCCAAGAGACCCAGTACTTC.

The chain couples TRBV4-1 to TRBJ1-1, with D unresolved. CDR1 is MGHRA, CDR2 YSYEKL, per germline. The CDR3 length is 15 residues. With 1 base removed from V and 4 bases from J, the gap between germline ends came to 13 bases. The CDR3 coding sequence is TGCGCCAGCAGCCAAGGGGGAGGGCAGGCCACTGAAGCTTTCTTT. It yields the protein CASSQGGGQATEAFF.

This clone was counted a single time. The CDR3 protein is CASSLRRGPPHSPLHF. In nucleotides, the CDR3 is TGTGCCAGCAGCCTACGTAGGGGACCACCCCATTCACCCCTCCACTTT. The rearrangement uses TRBV27 and TRBJ1-6; weak D call: TRBD1 (5 bases). This CDR3 has 16 amino acids. The ends were cut back, 6 bases at V and 8 bases at J, with 20 bases in the middle. The germline V gene encodes CDR1 MNHEY and CDR2 SMNVEV (reference sequence).